This TCR beta chain is from a study of identical twins. Study-level findings and limits: Weaker excess sharing between twins was seen in beta out-of-frame sequences.

This clonotype was counted only a few times. The antigen is unknown. TCRdb reprocessed the 5' RACE reads with MiXCR, giving one entry per CDR3 protein. In the table there are 500,000 to 650,000 distinct CDR3 sequences, about 7% of which are singletons. The same sample was also used in a study of yellow fever vaccine responses in identical twins.

This TCR was sampled from a woman younger than 35 in good health. Sequencing was carried out using PBMCs.

CDR3 loop: CASSSGQGVPLHF. DNA of the CDR3: TGTGCCAGCAGTAGCGGACAGGGAGTACCCCTCCACTTT. The genes are TRBV6-6 and TRBJ1-6, with 8 bases fitting TRBD1. V lost 5 bases and J lost 12; bases outside the gene matches: 6. The germline CDR1 and CDR2 sequences are MNHNY and SVGAGI (reference sequence). The length of the CDR3 is 13 residues.